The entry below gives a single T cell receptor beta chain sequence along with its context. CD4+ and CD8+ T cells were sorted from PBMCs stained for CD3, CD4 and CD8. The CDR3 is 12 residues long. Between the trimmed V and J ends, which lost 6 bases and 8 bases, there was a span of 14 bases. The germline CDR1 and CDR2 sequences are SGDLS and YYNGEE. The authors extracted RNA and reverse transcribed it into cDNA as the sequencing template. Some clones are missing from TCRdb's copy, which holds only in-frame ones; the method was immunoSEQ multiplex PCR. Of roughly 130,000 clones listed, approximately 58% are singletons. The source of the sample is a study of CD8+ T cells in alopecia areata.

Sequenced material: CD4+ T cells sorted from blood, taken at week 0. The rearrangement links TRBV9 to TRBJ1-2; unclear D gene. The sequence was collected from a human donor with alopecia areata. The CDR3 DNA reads TGTGCCAGCAATTCCTCGAAGCCCGGCTACACCTTC. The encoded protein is CASNSSKPGYTF.